This TCR beta chain was identified in a study of human T cells and chemical hapten exposure. On the study more broadly: Enrolled patients were predominantly female and had alopecia areata, totalis or universalis.

This clonotype was detected ten times or more. Its specificity is not known. Study-level findings and limits: With regard to DPC sensitization, TCRs above 1 in 1000 frequency did not change. Alopecia affected the donors, so their immune response may differ from healthy people's.

The library attached unique molecular identifiers to individual cDNA molecules. Each CDR3 protein is one row after TCRdb ran MiXCR on the RACE reads. Here the sample spans over 300,000 distinct CDR3 sequences, 5.1% being singletons. Germline loops: CDR1 LGHDT, CDR2 YNNKEL (reference sequence). The CDR3 spans 17 residues. V lost 4 bases and J lost 2; bases outside the gene matches: 10. Time point denoted: pre-sensitization, week 0. Indicated treatment: therapeutic diphenylcyclopropenone sensitization with weekly scalp DPC. The rearrangement uses TRBV3-1 and TRBJ2-5; TRBD2 aligns across 10 bases. The clonotype was recovered from a woman in her forties or fifties with alopecia areata. Some clones in this sample may be carry-over from other donors' samples. Specimen: whole blood, collected in connection with sensitization to the hapten diphenylcyclopropenone (DPC). The CDR3 spells CASSPRQVAGGQETQYF. CDR3 bases: TGTGCCAGCAGCCCCCGGCAAGTAGCGGGGGGACAAGAGACCCAGTACTTC.